Listed below are T cell receptor beta chains from one sample, sequenced in a study of cytomegalovirus exposure and HLA in healthy donors. The assay was immunoSEQ multiplex PCR, and TCRdb's table has in-frame clones only and misses some. The table has approximately 220,000 clones, around 87% seen once; the top ten hold about 3%. The sequencing input was PBMCs. These receptor sequences come from a man between 18 and 35 years old in good health and CMV-seronegative. CDR3s include the opening cysteine and the closing phenylalanine or tryptophan. A D gene is named only where the DNA matches it firmly. Size is stated for part of the rows, as once, few or many counts, or as a class when the clone is expanded.

clone size: once; J gene: TRBJ1-2; D gene: .; V gene: TRBV9; CDR3 protein: CASSVESVGGFDGYTF; CDR3 DNA: TGTGCCAGCAGCGTAGAAAGTGTTGGGGGGTTCGATGGCTACACCTTC
clone size: .; J gene: TRBJ2-2; D gene: .; V gene: TRBV5-4; CDR3 protein: CASSLEWDTLFCAGELFF; CDR3 DNA: TGTGCCAGCAGCTTAGAGTGGGACACCCTCTTTTGCGCCGGGGAGCTGTTTTTT
clone size: .; J gene: TRBJ2-1; D gene: TRBD2; V gene: TRBV7-9; CDR3 protein: CASSLGVLAGESNEQFF; CDR3 DNA: TGTGCCAGCAGCTTAGGGGTACTAGCGGGAGAGAGCAATGAGCAGTTCTTC
clone size: .; J gene: TRBJ1-1; D gene: .; V gene: TRBV9; CDR3 protein: CASSVAGRTEAFF; CDR3 DNA: TGTGCCAGCAGCGTAGCTGGTCGGACTGAAGCTTTCTTT
clone size: .; J gene: TRBJ2-7; D gene: TRBD1; V gene: TRBV28; CDR3 protein: CASSPAWDRVSHEQYF; CDR3 DNA: TGTGCCAGCAGTCCCGCCTGGGACAGGGTTTCCCACGAGCAGTACTTC
clone size: once; J gene: TRBJ1-4; D gene: .; V gene: TRBV10-3; CDR3 protein: CATHNGIPNEKLFF; CDR3 DNA: TGTGCCACTCATAACGGTATACCTAATGAAAAACTGTTTTTT
clone size: .; J gene: TRBJ2-3; D gene: .; V gene: TRBV5-1; CDR3 protein: CASSLTGLGTDTQYF; CDR3 DNA: TGCGCCAGCAGCTTGACAGGGTTGGGCACAGATACGCAGTATTTT
clone size: .; J gene: TRBJ2-7; D gene: TRBD1; V gene: TRBV27; CDR3 protein: CASSPERLGTGDEQYF; CDR3 DNA: TGTGCCAGCAGTCCAGAACGGTTGGGGACAGGGGACGAGCAGTACTTC
clone size: .; J gene: TRBJ2-7; D gene: .; V gene: TRBV29-1; CDR3 protein: CSVVLAYEQYF; CDR3 DNA: TGCAGCGTTGTACTGGCCTACGAGCAGTACTTC
clone size: .; J gene: TRBJ2-7; D gene: TRBD1; V gene: TRBV13; CDR3 protein: CASSAPGQGIDEQYF; CDR3 DNA: TGTGCCAGCAGCGCACCGGGACAGGGGATTGACGAGCAGTACTTC
clone size: .; J gene: TRBJ1-5; D gene: .; V gene: TRBV15; CDR3 protein: CATSTGTYSNQPQHF; CDR3 DNA: TGTGCCACCAGCACCGGGACTTATAGCAATCAGCCCCAGCATTTT
clone size: once; J gene: TRBJ2-7; D gene: TRBD2; V gene: TRBV7-3; CDR3 protein: CASRGLLAGDSYEQYF; CDR3 DNA: TGTGCCAGCAGAGGATTACTAGCGGGAGATTCCTACGAGCAGTACTTC
clone size: .; J gene: TRBJ1-5; D gene: .; V gene: TRBV7-2; CDR3 protein: CASSLALTANQPQHF; CDR3 DNA: TGTGCCAGCAGCTTAGCGCTCACAGCAAATCAGCCCCAGCATTTT
clone size: once; J gene: TRBJ2-1; D gene: TRBD2; V gene: TRBV5-6; CDR3 protein: CASAGGSGSSYNEQFF; CDR3 DNA: TGTGCCAGCGCCGGGGGGAGTGGCAGCTCCTACAATGAGCAGTTCTTC
clone size: .; J gene: TRBJ1-1; D gene: TRBD1; V gene: TRBV5-1; CDR3 protein: CASSLGTGNTEAFF; CDR3 DNA: TGCGCCAGCAGCTTAGGGACAGGGAACACTGAAGCTTTCTTT